This TCR beta chain originates from a study of blood T cell repertoires in COVID-19. Study-wide context: The analysed material was cDNA or gDNA that came from T cells, B-cell-depleted T cells, or PBMCs.

Participant-reported clinical history was the basis for cohort assignment. Cohort 3 recovered donors had two negative PCRs, clearance, or symptom resolution. The germline V gene has CDR1 LNHNV and CDR2 YYDKDF (reference sequence). This CDR3 has 11 residues. V was pared by 3 bases and J by 7 bases, with 6 bases between. Original data processing: Reference gene primer amplification in the assay estimated nucleated cell counts. Clones were sequenced by immunoSEQ multiplex PCR, and TCRdb holds only the in-frame ones, with some missing. That table gives V, J and clone size, and the DNA gave D and trimming. The sample gives approximately 470,000 clones, about nine tenths of which show up once; around 0.7% is in the top ten.

The rearrangement joins TRBV15 to TRBJ1-1, with no clear D. The origin of this receptor is a woman aged 18-35 years who had recovered from COVID-19. Material for sequencing was PBMCs or T cells enriched from blood (not recorded which). This CDR3 is CATSSSSEAFF. The DNA of the CDR3 is TGTGCCACCAGCAGTTCGAGTGAAGCTTTCTTT.